The rows below give T cell receptor beta chains drawn from one sample of a study of blood T cell repertoires in COVID-19. Libraries were prepared by immunoSEQ multiplex PCR; TCRdb keeps only in-frame clonotypes and omits some of them. Altogether 65,000 to 90,000 clones are present, 70% to 90% being singletons, with the ten largest covering approximately 8%. Specimen: peripheral blood. The receptors stem from a man aged 25 to 40 with acute or convalescent COVID-19. The CDR3 runs from the conserved cysteine through the conserved F or W. Each record gives: clone size, D gene, V gene, J gene, CDR3 protein, CDR3 DNA. The D gene is left open where the match is weak. The size of a clone is reported for some rows only, either as once, few or many, or as a class for expanded clones.

-,-,TRBV5-1,TRBJ1-4,CASSPGGVATNEKLFF,TGCGCCAGCAGCCCCGGGGGAGTTGCAACTAATGAAAAACTGTTTTTT
once,TRBD1,TRBV9,TRBJ1-3,CASSAPDRVGHTIYF,TGTGCCAGCAGCGCCCCTGACAGGGTCGGCCACACCATATATTTT
-,TRBD2,TRBV12-5,TRBJ2-2,CASGSQRLAGGPAGELFF,TGTGCTAGTGGTTCCCAAAGACTAGCGGGAGGGCCTGCCGGGGAGCTGTTTTTT
-,TRBD2,TRBV4-1,TRBJ2-1,CASSQDVSGSNNEQFF,TGCGCCAGCAGCCAAGATGTTAGCGGGAGCAACAATGAGCAGTTCTTC
-,TRBD1,TRBV9,TRBJ2-7,CASSVGDRANEQYF,TGTGCCAGCAGCGTAGGTGACAGGGCCAACGAGCAGTACTTC
-,-,TRBV27,TRBJ2-7,CASSRREARREQYF,TGTGCCAGCAGTCGTCGTGAAGCGCGGCGCGAGCAGTACTTC
-,TRBD1,TRBV5-4,TRBJ1-4,CASSWDRADEKLFF,TGTGCCAGCAGCTGGGACAGGGCGGATGAAAAACTGTTTTTT
-,-,TRBV2,TRBJ2-2,CASNRQLAGELFF,TGTGCCAGCAATCGACAACTCGCCGGGGAGCTGTTTTTT
-,TRBD2,TRBV5-4,TRBJ2-2,CASSFFSGSSSGELFF,TGTGCCAGCAGCTTTTTTAGCGGGAGTTCTTCCGGGGAGCTGTTTTTT
-,TRBD1,TRBV25-1,TRBJ2-2,CASRVTGTNTGELFF,TGTGCCAGCAGGGTGACAGGGACGAACACCGGGGAGCTGTTTTTT
-,-,TRBV7-3,TRBJ1-1,CASSFNPRTEAFF,TGTGCCAGCAGCTTCAACCCTCGGACTGAAGCTTTCTTT
-,-,TRBV5-5,TRBJ2-2,CASSTRQAGELFF,TGTGCCAGCAGCACCCGACAGGCCGGGGAGCTGTTTTTT
-,-,TRBV11-2,TRBJ2-7,CASSLGLATLYEQYF,TGTGCCAGCAGCTTAGGGCTAGCGACACTCTACGAGCAGTACTTC
few,TRBD1,TRBV28,TRBJ1-5,CASRRQGGNQPQHF,TGTGCCAGCAGGCGACAGGGGGGCAATCAGCCCCAGCATTTT
-,TRBD2,TRBV7-9,TRBJ2-1,CASSPPSGINEQFF,TGTGCCAGCAGCCCACCTAGCGGGATCAATGAGCAGTTCTTC
-,-,TRBV4-3,TRBJ1-5,CASSQEFPGRYQPQHF,TGCGCCAGCAGCCAAGAGTTCCCAGGGCGGTATCAGCCCCAGCATTTT
-,TRBD2,TRBV28,TRBJ2-7,CASSLGTSGWYEQYF,TGTGCCAGCAGCCTAGGGACTAGCGGGTGGTACGAGCAGTACTTC
-,TRBD2,TRBV10-2,TRBJ2-2,CASSEPRGRVANTGELFF,TGCGCCAGCAGTGAGCCCCGGGGGAGGGTGGCGAACACCGGGGAGCTGTTTTTT
-,-,TRBV30,TRBJ1-3,CAWSKAAGAGNTIYF,TGTGCCTGGAGTAAGGCGGCCGGAGCTGGAAACACCATATATTTT
-,TRBD2,TRBV4-2,TRBJ2-1,CASSHRGTSGNYNEQFF,TGTGCCAGCAGCCATCGCGGCACTAGCGGAAACTACAATGAGCAGTTCTTC
-,-,TRBV12-1,TRBJ2-7,CASSKGYMAATLREQYF,TGTGCCAGCAGCAAAGGTTACATGGCGGCGACTTTGCGCGAGCAGTACTTC
once,-,TRBV28,TRBJ2-7,CASRPRLPGGEQYF,TGTGCCAGCAGACCCAGACTACCCGGGGGTGAGCAGTACTTC
-,-,TRBV12-3/TRBV12-4,TRBJ1-3,CATGMAGNTIYF,TGTGCCACCGGGATGGCTGGAAACACCATATATTTT
few,TRBD1,TRBV6-1,TRBJ2-3,CASSEGQGPDTQYF,TGTGCCAGCAGTGAGGGACAGGGGCCAGATACGCAGTATTTT
-,-,TRBV4-1,TRBJ2-3,CASRRVAGSTDTQYF,TGCGCCAGCCGCAGGGTCGCTGGGAGCACAGATACGCAGTATTTT
-,-,TRBV7-3,TRBJ1-1,CASSLTGVNTEAFF,TGTGCCAGCAGCTTAACAGGGGTGAACACTGAAGCTTTCTTT
-,TRBD1,TRBV19,TRBJ2-5,CASSSQGALSQETQYF,TGTGCCAGTAGTTCACAGGGGGCCCTGAGCCAAGAGACCCAGTACTTC
-,TRBD1,TRBV9,TRBJ1-4,CASSTQGATNEKLFF,TGTGCCAGCAGCACTCAGGGGGCGACTAATGAAAAACTGTTTTTT
-,-,TRBV5-1,TRBJ2-7,CASSLAKTGEQYF,TGCGCCAGCAGCTTGGCCAAAACTGGTGAGCAGTACTTC
-,-,TRBV28,TRBJ2-4,CASRRGNIQYF,TGTGCCAGCAGAAGGGGAAACATTCAGTACTTC
-,TRBD2,TRBV4-1,TRBJ2-7,CASSQDLSGGNEQYF,TGCGCCAGCAGCCAAGATCTCTCGGGGGGGAACGAGCAGTACTTC
-,TRBD2,TRBV5-1,TRBJ2-7,CASSISGSSYEQYF,TGCGCCAGCAGTATTAGCGGGAGCTCCTACGAGCAGTACTTC
-,TRBD2,TRBV7-8,TRBJ2-5,CASSLRPRGIQETQYF,TGTGCCAGCAGCTTAAGGCCGCGGGGGATACAAGAGACCCAGTACTTC
-,-,TRBV25-1,TRBJ2-5,CASSESGKETQYF,TGTGCCAGCAGTGAAAGCGGAAAAGAGACCCAGTACTTC
few,TRBD2,TRBV14,TRBJ2-7,CASSQDRLAGGEQYF,TGTGCCAGCAGCCAAGATAGGCTAGCGGGTGGCGAGCAGTACTTC
-,-,TRBV3-1/TRBV3-2,TRBJ2-3,CASSQDFGQLWDTQYF,TGTGCCAGCAGCCAAGACTTTGGACAGCTCTGGGATACGCAGTATTTT
-,-,TRBV28,TRBJ1-1,CASISPPGGMNTEAFF,TGTGCCAGCATCTCCCCCCCCGGGGGAATGAACACTGAAGCTTTCTTT
-,-,TRBV7-8,TRBJ1-2,CASSSRPGAGYGYTF,TGTGCCAGCAGCAGCAGACCAGGGGCTGGCTATGGCTACACCTTC
once,-,TRBV6-5,TRBJ2-1,CASSNTGTLHNEQFF,TGTGCCAGCAGTAACACAGGGACCCTTCACAATGAGCAGTTCTTC
-,TRBD1,TRBV28,TRBJ1-5,CASSGTGGIGQPQHF,TGTGCCAGCAGTGGGACAGGGGGCATTGGTCAGCCCCAGCATTTT
once,-,TRBV10-1,TRBJ2-3,CASSPTRGADTQYF,TGCGCCAGCAGTCCTACCAGGGGGGCAGATACGCAGTATTTT
-,TRBD1,TRBV7-9,TRBJ1-5,CASSGQGVAQPQHF,TGTGCCAGCAGCGGACAGGGGGTGGCTCAGCCCCAGCATTTT
-,-,TRBV28,TRBJ1-4,CATGQSEEKLFF,TGTGCCACCGGACAGTCGGAGGAAAAACTGTTTTTT
-,TRBD1,TRBV6-4,TRBJ1-4,CASFDLDRGADREKLFF,TGTGCCAGCTTCGACCTAGACAGGGGAGCAGACCGTGAAAAACTGTTTTTT
-,-,TRBV2,TRBJ2-7,CASSHAGGSYEQYF,TGTGCCAGCAGTCATGCCGGGGGCTCCTACGAGCAGTACTTC
-,TRBD2,TRBV5-4,TRBJ2-7,CASSPLAGGAHEQYF,TGTGCCAGCAGCCCATTAGCGGGAGGGGCCCACGAGCAGTACTTC
-,-,TRBV28,TRBJ1-5,CASRGPGVIRGRQPQHF,TGTGCCAGCCGAGGGCCAGGGGTTATTCGAGGACGTCAGCCCCAGCATTTT
-,-,TRBV5-5,TRBJ2-3,CASSPRVGTDTQYF,TGTGCCAGCAGCCCCAGGGTGGGCACAGATACGCAGTATTTT
-,-,TRBV9,TRBJ2-3,CASGGARDTQYF,TGTGCCAGCGGCGGAGCGAGGGATACGCAGTATTTT